This T cell receptor (beta chain) appears in the sequencing data of a study of CD8+ T cells in alopecia areata. Findings and limits, study-wide: Lesional scalp exceeded normal scalp in clonality, especially in alopecia totalis/universalis. Sequences from scalp samples also cover resident alphabeta T cells of normal skin.

The sequencing template was cDNA reverse transcribed from extracted RNA. Using immunoSEQ multiplex PCR, the repertoire was profiled, and TCRdb retains in-frame clones only, with some absent. The table has about 2,700 clones, nearly 70% seen once. Notes on this clone: Its specificity is unknown.

The CDR3 spans 16 residues. The ends lost 0 bases at V and 5 bases at J; junction bases unmatched: 5. Germline V lookup: CDR1 LGHNA, CDR2 YSLEER. This chain uses TRBV4-3 with TRBJ2-3, with 10 nucleotides matching TRBD1. The clonotype was recovered from a human donor in good health. Sequenced input: skin. This chain's CDR3 is CASSQDLGQGGDTQYF. The CDR3, as DNA: TGCGCCAGCAGCCAAGATCTTGGACAGGGGGGAGATACGCAGTATTTT.